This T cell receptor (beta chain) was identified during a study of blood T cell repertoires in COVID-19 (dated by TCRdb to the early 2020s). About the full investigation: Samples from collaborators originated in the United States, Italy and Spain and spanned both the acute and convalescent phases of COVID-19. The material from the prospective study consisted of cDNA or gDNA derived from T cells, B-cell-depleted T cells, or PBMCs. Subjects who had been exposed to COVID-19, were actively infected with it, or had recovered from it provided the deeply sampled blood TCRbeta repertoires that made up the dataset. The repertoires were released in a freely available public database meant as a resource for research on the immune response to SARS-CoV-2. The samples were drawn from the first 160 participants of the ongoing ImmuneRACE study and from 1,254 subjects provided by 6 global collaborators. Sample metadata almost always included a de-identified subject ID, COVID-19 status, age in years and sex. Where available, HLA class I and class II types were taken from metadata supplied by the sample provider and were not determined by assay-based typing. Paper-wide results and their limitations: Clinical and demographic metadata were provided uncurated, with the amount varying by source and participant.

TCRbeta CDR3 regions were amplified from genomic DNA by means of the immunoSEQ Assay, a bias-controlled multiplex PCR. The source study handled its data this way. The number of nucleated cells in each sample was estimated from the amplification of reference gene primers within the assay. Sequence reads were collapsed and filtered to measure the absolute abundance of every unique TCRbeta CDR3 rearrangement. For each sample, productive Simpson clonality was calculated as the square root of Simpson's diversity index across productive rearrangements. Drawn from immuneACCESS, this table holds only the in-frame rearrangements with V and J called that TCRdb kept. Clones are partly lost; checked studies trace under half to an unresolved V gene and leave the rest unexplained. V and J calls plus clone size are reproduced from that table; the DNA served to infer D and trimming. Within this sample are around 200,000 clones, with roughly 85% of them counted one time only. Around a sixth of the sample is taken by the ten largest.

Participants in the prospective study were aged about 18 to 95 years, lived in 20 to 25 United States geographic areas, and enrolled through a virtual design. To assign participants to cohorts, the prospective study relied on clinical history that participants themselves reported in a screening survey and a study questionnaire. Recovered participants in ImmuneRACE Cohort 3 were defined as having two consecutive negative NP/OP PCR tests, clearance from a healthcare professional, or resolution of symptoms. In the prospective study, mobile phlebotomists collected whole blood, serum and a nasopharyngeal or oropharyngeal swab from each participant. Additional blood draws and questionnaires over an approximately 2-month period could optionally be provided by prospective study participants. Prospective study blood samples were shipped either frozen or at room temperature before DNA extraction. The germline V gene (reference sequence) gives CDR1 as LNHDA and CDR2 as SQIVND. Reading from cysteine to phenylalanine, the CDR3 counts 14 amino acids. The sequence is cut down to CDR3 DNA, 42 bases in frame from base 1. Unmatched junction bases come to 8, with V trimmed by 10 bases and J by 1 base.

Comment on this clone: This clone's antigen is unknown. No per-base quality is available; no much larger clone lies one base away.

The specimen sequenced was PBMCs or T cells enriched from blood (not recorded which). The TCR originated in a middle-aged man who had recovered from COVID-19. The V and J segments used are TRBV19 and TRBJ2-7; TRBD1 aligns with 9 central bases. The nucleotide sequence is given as TGTGCCACCGCGGACAGGGGTGGGTCCTACGAGCAGTACTTC. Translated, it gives CATADRGGSYEQYF.